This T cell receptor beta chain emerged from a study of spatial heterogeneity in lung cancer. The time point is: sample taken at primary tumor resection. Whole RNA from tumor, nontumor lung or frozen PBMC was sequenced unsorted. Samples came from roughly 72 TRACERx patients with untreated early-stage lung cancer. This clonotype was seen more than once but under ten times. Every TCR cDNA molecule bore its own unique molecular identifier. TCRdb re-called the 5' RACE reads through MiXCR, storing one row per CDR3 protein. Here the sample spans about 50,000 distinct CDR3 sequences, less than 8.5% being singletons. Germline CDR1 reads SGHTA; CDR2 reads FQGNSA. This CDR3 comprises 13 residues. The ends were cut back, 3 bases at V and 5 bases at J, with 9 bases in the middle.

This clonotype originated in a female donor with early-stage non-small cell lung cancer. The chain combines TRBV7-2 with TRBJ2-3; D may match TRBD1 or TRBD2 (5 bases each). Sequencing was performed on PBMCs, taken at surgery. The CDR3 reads CASSLRGIDTQYF. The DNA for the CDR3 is TGTGCCAGCAGCTTGAGGGGAATAGATACGCAGTATTTT.